This T cell receptor (beta chain) emerged from a study of early T cells in non-severe SARS-CoV-2 infection. Study-wide context: Unpaired chains resulted from sequencing bulk RNA of unsorted whole blood.

This clonotype showed up many times. There are 14 residues in the CDR3. Deletions cut 4 bases from V and 3 bases from J, with 9 bases between. Germline assignment: CDR1 KGHDR and CDR2 SFDVKD. Using its own MiXCR run on the 5' RACE reads, TCRdb lists one record per CDR3 protein. This table holds fewer than 55,000 distinct CDR3 sequences, about 9.3% found once. The clonotype comes from an adult who was a healthcare worker with PCR-confirmed SARS-CoV-2 infection or an uninfected control (not recorded which). The V and J genes are TRBV24-1 and TRBJ2-1; tentative D call: TRBD1 (6 bases). Sequencing used whole blood. CDR3 in amino acids: CATSDGQNYNEQFF. The CDR3 DNA reads as TGTGCCACCAGTGACGGACAGAACTACAATGAGCAGTTCTTC.